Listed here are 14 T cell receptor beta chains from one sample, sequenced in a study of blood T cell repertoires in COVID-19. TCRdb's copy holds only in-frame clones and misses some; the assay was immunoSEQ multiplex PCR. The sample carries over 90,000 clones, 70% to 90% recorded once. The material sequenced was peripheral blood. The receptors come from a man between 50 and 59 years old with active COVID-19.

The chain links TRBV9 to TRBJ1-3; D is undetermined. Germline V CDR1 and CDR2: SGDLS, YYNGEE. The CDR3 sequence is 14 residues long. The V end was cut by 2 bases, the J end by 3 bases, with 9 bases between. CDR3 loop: CASSVATGGNTIYF. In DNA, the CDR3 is TGTGCCAGCAGCGTGGCCACGGGTGGAAACACCATATATTTT.

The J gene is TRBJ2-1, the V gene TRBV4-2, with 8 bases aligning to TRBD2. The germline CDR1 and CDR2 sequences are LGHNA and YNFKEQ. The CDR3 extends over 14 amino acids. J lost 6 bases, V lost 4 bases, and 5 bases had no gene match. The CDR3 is CASSPGGKVNEQFF. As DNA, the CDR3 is TGTGCCAGCAGCCCGGGGGGGAAGGTCAATGAGCAGTTCTTC.

CDR3 bases: TGTGCTAGTGGTTCACAGGTAACGTCTCAGCCCCAGCATTTT. This translates into CASGSQVTSQPQHF. V gene TRBV12-5 combines with J gene TRBJ1-5; possibly TRBD1 for D (5 bases). The CDR3 sequence is 14 residues long. Germline V gene lookup returns CDR1 LGHNT and CDR2 FRNRAP. V was pared by 4 bases and J by 6 bases, with 13 bases between.

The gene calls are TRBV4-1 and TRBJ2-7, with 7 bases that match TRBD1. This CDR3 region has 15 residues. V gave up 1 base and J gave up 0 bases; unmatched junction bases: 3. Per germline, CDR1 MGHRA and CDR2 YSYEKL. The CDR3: CASSQGAGGSYEQYF. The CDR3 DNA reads TGCGCCAGCAGCCAAGGGGCAGGGGGCTCCTACGAGCAGTACTTC.

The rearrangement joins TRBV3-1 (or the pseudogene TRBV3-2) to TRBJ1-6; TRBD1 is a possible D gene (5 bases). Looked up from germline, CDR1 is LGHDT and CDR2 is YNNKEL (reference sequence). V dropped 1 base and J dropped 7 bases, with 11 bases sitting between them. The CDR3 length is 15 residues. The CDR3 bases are TGTGCCAGCAGCCAAGTCGCCAGGGAAAATTCACCCCTCCACTTT. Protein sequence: CASSQVARENSPLHF.

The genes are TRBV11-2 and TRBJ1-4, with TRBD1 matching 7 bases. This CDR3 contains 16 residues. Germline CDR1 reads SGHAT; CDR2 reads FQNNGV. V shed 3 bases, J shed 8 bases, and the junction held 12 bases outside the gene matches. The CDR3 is CASSLRFRDRREKLFF. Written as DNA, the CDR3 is TGTGCCAGCAGCTTGAGGTTCCGGGACAGAAGGGAAAAACTGTTTTTT.

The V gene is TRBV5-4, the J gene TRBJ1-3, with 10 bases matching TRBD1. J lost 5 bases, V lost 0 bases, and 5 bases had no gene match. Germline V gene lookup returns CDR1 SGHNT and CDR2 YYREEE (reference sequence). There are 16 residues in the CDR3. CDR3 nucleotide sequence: TGTGCCAGCAGCTTGGGAGGGACAGGGGCCAGAAACACCATATATTTT. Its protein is CASSLGGTGARNTIYF.

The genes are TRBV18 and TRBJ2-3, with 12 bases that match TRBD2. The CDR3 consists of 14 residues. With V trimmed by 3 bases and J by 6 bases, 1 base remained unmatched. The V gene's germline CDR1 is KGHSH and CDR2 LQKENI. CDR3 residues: CASSPGLAGDTQYF. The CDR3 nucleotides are TGTGCCAGCTCACCCGGACTAGCGGGGGATACGCAGTATTTT.

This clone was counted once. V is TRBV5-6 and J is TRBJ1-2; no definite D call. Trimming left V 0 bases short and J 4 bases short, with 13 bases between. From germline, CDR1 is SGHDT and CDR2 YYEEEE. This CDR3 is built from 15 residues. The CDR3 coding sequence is TGTGCCAGCAGCTTGGCAGGCCTATCTATCTATGGCTACACCTTC. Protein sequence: CASSLAGLSIYGYTF.

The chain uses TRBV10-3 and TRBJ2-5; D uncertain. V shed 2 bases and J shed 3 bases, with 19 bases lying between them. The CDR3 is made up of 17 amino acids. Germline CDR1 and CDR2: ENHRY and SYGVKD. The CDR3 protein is CAISEPGYGSSEETQYF. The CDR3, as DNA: TGTGCCATCAGTGAGCCCGGGTATGGCAGCTCGGAAGAGACCCAGTACTTC.

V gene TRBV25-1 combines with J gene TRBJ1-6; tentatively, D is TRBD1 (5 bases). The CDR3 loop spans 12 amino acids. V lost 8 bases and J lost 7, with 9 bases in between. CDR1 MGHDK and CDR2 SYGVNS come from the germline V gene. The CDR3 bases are TGTGCCAGCCGGGAGGGGAATTCACCCCTCCACTTT. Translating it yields CASREGNSPLHF. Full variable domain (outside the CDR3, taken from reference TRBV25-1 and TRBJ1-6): EADIYQTPRYLVIGTGKKITLECSQTMGHDKMYWYQQDPGMELHLIHYSYGVNSTEKGDLSSESTVSRIRTEHFPLTLESARPSHTSQYLCASREGNSPLHFGNGTRLTVT.

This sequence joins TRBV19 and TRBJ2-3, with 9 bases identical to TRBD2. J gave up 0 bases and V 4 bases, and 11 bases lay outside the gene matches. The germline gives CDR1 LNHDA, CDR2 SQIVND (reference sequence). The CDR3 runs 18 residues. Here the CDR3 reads CASSKERGASGSTDTQYF. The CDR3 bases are TGTGCCAGTAGTAAGGAGCGGGGGGCCTCAGGTAGCACAGATACGCAGTATTTT.

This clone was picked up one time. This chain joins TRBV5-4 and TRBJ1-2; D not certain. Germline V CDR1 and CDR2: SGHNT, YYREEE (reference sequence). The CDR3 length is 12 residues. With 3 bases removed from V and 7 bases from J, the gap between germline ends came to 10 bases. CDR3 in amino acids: CASSSFSGGYTF. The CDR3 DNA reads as TGTGCCAGCAGCTCCTTCTCCGGTGGCTACACCTTC. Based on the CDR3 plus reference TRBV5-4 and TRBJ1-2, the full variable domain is ETGVTQSPTHLIKTRGQQVTLRCSSQSGHNTVSWYQQALGQGPQFIFQYYREEENGRGNFPPRFSGLQFPNYSSELNVNALELDDSALYLCASSSFSGGYTFGSGTRLTVV.

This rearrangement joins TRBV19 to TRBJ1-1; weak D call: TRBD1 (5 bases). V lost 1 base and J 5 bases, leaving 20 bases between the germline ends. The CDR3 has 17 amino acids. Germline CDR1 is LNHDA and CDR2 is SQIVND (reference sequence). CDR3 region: CASSIGSFGQGKTEAFF. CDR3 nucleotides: TGTGCCAGTAGTATAGGATCTTTCGGTCAGGGAAAAACTGAAGCTTTCTTT.